The 7 T cell receptor beta chains below all came from one sample that was sequenced in a study of vaccination and CD4 T cells after COVID-19. Treatment defined: roughly 10-day PBMC culture with coronavirus spike peptide pools or control peptides (ViraFEST assay). No cognate antigen is known for these TCRs. Oncomine TCR Beta short-read sequencing was applied to DNA from cultured CD4+ T cells. TCRdb analysed the PCR reads with MiXCR anew, one entry per CDR3 protein. Of about 12,000 distinct CDR3 sequences listed, around 50% are singletons. Sequencing was done on a sample of CD4+ T cells from blood, cultured in vitro. These receptor sequences come from a human donor who had recovered from COVID-19.

This clonotype was picked up a small number of times. The chain carries TRBV2 and TRBJ1-5, with 8 nucleotides matching TRBD1. The V gene end was trimmed by 4 bases and the J gene end by 8 bases; junction bases not matched to a gene: 7. The CDR3 consists of 14 residues. Germline values: CDR1 SNHLY, CDR2 FYNNEI. The CDR3 nucleotides are TGTGCCAGCAGTGGGACAGGGCCTGGTAAGCCCCAGCATTTT. It translates to CASSGTGPGKPQHF.

This rearrangement joins TRBV6-5 to TRBJ2-5, with D maybe TRBD1 (6 bases). In germline, CDR1 is MNHEY, CDR2 SVGAGI. Trimming took 0 bases from V and 1 from J, leaving 9 bases between them. The CDR3 is 15 amino acids. The CDR3 coding sequence is TGTGCCAGCAGTTACTCTGCAGGGGTCCAAGAGACCCAGTACTTC. This codes for CASSYSAGVQETQYF.

For the CDR3, the DNA is TGTGCCAGCAGTTTTTCAGGAGGGCTCACTGAAGCTTTCTTT. Protein sequence: CASSFSGGLTEAFF. This chain uses TRBV12-3 or TRBV12-4 with TRBJ1-1, with D hard to call. The CDR3 is made up of 14 amino acids. V was shortened by 3 bases and J by 4 bases, with 12 bases between the two germline ends.

This chain uses TRBV12-3 or TRBV12-4 with TRBJ2-3; D might be TRBD1 (7 bases). The CDR3 is 14 residues long. V was cut by 6 bases and J by 3 bases, with 13 bases left in between. CDR3 bases: TGTGCCAGCAGCCTTCCAGGGGGGACAGATACGCAGTATTTT. Translated: CASSLPGGTDTQYF.

This clonotype has a handful of counts. The V gene is TRBV6-1, the J gene TRBJ1-2; D is possibly TRBD1 (5 bases). From germline, CDR1 is MNHNS and CDR2 SASEGT. Trimming removed 10 bases at V and 8 bases at J, with 17 bases between. The CDR3 is made up of 12 amino acids. In DNA, the CDR3 is TGTGCCACGGGACTCCCTAACGGGGGCTACACCTTC. It encodes CATGLPNGGYTF.

V and J are TRBV20-1 and TRBJ2-1, with TRBD1 matching over 8 bases. J was trimmed by 8 bases and V by 0 bases; bases with no gene match: 9. Germline V gene sequence: CDR1 DFQATT, CDR2 SNEGSKA (reference sequence). The CDR3 runs to 15 residues. CDR3 DNA sequence: TGCAGTGCTAGAGACGACAGGGGAAAGTTCGATGAGCAGTTCTTC. It translates to CSARDDRGKFDEQFF.

This chain connects TRBV18 to TRBJ1-6, with D possibly matching TRBD1 (5 bases). The CDR3 has 14 residues. CDR1 and CDR2 (germline): KGHSH, LQKENI. Trimming stripped 3 bases from V and 4 bases from J, with 7 bases between. CDR3 region: CASSPGRYNSPLHF. The CDR3 nucleotides are TGTGCCAGCTCACCGGGACGGTATAATTCACCCCTCCACTTT.